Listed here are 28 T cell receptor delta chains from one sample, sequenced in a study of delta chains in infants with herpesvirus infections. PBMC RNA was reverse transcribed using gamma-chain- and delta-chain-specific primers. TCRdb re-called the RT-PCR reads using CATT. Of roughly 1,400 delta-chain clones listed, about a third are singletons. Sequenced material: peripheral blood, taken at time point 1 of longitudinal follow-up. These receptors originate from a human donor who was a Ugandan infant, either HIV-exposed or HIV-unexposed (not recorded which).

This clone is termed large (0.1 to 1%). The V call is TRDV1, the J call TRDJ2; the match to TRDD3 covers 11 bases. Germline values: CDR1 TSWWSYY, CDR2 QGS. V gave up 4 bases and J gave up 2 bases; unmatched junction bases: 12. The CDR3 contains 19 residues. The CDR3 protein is CALGGYGGYARTLTAQLFF. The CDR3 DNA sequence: TGTGCTCTTGGGGGATATGGGGGATACGCAAGGACGTTGACAGCACAACTCTTCTTT.

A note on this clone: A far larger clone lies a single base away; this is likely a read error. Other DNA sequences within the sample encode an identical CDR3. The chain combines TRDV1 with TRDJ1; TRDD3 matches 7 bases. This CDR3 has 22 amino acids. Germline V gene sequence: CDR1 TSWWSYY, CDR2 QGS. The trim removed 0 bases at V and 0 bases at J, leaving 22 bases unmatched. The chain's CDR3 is CALGELPYWGRATRAYTDKLIF. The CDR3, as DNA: TGTGCTCTTGGGGAACTCCCGTACTGGGGCCGAGCAACCAGGGCATACACCGATAAACTCATCTTT.

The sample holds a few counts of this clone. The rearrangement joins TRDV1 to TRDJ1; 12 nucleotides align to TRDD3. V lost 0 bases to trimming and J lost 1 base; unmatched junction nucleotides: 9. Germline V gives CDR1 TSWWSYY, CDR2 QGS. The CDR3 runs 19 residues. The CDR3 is CALGELVLTGGYSTDKLIF. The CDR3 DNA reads TGTGCTCTTGGGGAACTAGTCCTTACTGGGGGATACTCCACCGATAAACTCATCTTT.

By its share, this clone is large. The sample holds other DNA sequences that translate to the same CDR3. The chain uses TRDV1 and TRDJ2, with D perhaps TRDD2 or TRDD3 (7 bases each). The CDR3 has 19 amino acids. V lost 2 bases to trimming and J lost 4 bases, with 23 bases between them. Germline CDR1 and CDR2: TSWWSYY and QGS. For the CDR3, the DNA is TGTGCTCTTGGGGAAAAATTCCTACTAGGGGGATCCCCGACAGCACAACTCTTCTTT. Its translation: CALGEKFLLGGSPTAQLFF.

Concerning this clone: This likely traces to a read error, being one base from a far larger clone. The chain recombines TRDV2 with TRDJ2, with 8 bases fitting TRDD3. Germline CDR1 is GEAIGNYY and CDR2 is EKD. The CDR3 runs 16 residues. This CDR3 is CACDLLGARGTAKLFF. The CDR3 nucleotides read TGTGCCTGTGACCTACTGGGGGCGAGGGGGACAGCAAAACTCTTCTTT.

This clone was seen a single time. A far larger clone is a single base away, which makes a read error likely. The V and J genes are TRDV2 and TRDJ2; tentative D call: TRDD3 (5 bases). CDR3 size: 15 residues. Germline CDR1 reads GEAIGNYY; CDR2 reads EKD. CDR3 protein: CACDTGRGLTEQLFF. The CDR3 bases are TGTGCCTGTGACACCGGTCGGGGACTGACAGAACAACTCTTCTTT.

This chain's CDR3 is CALGDPPRFSRTGGYGGRPLIF. In nucleotides, the CDR3 is TGTGCTCTTGGGGACCCCCCTCGGTTCTCTCGTACTGGGGGATACGGGGGCAGGCCACTGATCTTT. The chain employs TRDV1 and TRDJ4; 13 nucleotides match TRDD3. This CDR3 is 22 amino acids long. CDR1 is TSWWSYY and CDR2 is QGS in the germline V gene. Unmatched junction bases numbered 30, after V lost 3 bases and J lost 8 bases.

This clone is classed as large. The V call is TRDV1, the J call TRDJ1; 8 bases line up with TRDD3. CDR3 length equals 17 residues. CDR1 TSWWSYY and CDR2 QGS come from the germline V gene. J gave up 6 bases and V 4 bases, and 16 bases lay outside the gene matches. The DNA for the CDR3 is TGTGCTCTTGGGGCCCTAGATGCTGGGGGAACCTCACATAAACTCATCTTT. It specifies CALGALDAGGTSHKLIF.

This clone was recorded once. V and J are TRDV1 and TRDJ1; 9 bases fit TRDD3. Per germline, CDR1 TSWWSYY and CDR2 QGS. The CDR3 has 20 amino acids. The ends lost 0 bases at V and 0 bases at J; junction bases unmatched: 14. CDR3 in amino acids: CALGELIDPYPGGYTDKLIF. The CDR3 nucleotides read TGTGCTCTTGGGGAACTAATAGACCCCTACCCTGGGGGATACACCGATAAACTCATCTTT.

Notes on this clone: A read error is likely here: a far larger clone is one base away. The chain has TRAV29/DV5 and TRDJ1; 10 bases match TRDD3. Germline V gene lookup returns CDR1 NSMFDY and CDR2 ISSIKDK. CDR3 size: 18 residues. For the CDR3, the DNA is TGTGCAGCAAGAGTGACCTTCTCCTATACTGGGGGATTAGGCAAACACATCTTT. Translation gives CAARVTFSYTGGLGKHIF.

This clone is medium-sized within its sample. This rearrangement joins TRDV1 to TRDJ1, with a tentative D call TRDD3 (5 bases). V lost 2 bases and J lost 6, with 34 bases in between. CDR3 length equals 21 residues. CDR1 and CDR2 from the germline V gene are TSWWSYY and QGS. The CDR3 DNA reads TGTGCTCTTGGGGAAAGAAAAGCCGACGGAACCTATCCTCGGGGGCCGAATAAACTCATCTTT. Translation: CALGERKADGTYPRGPNKLIF.

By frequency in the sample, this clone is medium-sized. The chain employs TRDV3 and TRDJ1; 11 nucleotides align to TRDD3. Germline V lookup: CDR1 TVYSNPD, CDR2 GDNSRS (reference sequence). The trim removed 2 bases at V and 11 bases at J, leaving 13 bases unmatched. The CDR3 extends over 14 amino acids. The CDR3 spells CAFALRAGGYLLIF. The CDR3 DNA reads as TGTGCCTTTGCTCTACGGGCTGGGGGATACTTGCTCATCTTT.

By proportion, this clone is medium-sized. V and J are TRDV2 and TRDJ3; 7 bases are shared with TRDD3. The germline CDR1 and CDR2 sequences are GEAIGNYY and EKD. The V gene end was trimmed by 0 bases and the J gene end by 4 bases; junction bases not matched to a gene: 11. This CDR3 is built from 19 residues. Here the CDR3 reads CACDTGDWGSWWDTRQMFF. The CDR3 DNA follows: TGTGCCTGTGACACCGGGGACTGGGGATCGTGGTGGGACACCCGACAGATGTTTTTC.

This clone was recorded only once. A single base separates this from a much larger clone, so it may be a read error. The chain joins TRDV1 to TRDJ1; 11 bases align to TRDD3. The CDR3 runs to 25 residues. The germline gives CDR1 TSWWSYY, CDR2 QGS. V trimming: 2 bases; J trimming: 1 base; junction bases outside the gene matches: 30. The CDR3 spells CALGERNTYEGLLGDMPHGTDKLIF. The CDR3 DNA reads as TGTGCTCTTGGGGAAAGGAATACCTACGAGGGGCTACTGGGGGATATGCCCCACGGCACCGATAAACTCATCTTT.

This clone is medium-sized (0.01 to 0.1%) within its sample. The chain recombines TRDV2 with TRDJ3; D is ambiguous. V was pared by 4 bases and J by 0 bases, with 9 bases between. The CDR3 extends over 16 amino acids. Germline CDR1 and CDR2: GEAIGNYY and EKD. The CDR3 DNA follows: TGTGCCTGTGAGAGGCCCAGCTCCTGGGACACCCGACAGATGTTTTTC. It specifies CACERPSSWDTRQMFF.

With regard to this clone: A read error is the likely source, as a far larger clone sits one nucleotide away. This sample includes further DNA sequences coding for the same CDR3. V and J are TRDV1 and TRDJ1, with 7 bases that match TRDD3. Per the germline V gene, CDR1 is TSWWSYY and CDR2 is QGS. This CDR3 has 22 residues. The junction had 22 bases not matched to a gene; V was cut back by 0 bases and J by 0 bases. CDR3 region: CALGELPYWGRATRAYTDKLIF. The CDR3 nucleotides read TGTGCTCTTGGGGAACTTCCGTACTGGGGCCGAGCAACCAGGGCGTACACCGATAAACTCATCTTT.

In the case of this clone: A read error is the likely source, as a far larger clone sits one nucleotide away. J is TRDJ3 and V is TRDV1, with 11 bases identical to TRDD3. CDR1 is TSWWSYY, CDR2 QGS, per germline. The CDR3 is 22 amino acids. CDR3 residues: CALGELIDPYPGGYWNTRQMFF. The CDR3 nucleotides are TGTGCTCTTGGGGAACTAATAGACCCCTACCCTGGGGGATACTGGAACACCCGACAGATGTTTTTC.

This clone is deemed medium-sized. The CDR3 region has the DNA TGTGCTCTTGGGGAACTCCTTCCTACGGACTGGGGGATACCACCATCCACCGATAAACTCATCTTT. Its protein is CALGELLPTDWGIPPSTDKLIF. The chain recombines TRDV1 with TRDJ1; 12 bases are a match to TRDD3. J lost 1 base, V lost 0 bases, and 18 bases had no gene match. The germline V gene has CDR1 TSWWSYY and CDR2 QGS. This CDR3 contains 22 residues.

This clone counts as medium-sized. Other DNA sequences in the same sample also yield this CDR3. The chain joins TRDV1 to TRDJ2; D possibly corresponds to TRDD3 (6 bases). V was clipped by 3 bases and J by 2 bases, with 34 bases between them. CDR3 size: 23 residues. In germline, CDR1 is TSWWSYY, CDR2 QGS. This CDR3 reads CALGDSSARPLVDWGGLTAQLFF. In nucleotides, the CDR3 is TGTGCTCTTGGGGACTCCTCAGCGCGTCCCCTGGTTGATTGGGGGGGCTTGACAGCACAACTCTTCTTT.

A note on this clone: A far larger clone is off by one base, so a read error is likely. CDR3: CAGPLTTGGYPSRYTDKPIF. The CDR3, as DNA: TGTGCTGGGCCCCTCACCACTGGGGGATACCCGAGTCGGTACACCGATAAACCCATCTTT. The chain couples TRAV23/DV6 to TRDJ1; 12 bases are shared with TRDD3. The CDR3 is made up of 20 amino acids. Germline V gene lookup returns CDR1 NTAFDY and CDR2 IRPDVSE (reference sequence).

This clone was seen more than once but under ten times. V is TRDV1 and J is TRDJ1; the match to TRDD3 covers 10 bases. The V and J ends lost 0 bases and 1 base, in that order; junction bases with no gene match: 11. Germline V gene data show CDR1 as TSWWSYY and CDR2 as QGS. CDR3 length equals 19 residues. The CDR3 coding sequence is TGTGCTCTTGGGGAACTATCCTCGTACTGGGGGATGGGCACCGATAAACTCATCTTT. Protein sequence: CALGELSSYWGMGTDKLIF.

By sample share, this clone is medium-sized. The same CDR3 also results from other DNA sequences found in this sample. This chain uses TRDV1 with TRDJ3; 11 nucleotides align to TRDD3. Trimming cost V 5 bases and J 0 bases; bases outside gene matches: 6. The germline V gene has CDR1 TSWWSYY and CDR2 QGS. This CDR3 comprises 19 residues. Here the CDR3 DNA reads TGTGCTCTTGGGCCCATACTGGGGGATAGCTCCTGGGACACCCGACAGATGTTTTTC. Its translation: CALGPILGDSSWDTRQMFF.

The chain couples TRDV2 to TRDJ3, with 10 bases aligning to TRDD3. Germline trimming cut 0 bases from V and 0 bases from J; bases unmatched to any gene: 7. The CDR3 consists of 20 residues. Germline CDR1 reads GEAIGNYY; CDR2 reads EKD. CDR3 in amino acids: CACDTAGGYGSSWDTRQMFF. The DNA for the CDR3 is TGTGCCTGTGACACCGCCGGGGGATACGGCAGCTCCTGGGACACCCGACAGATGTTTTTC.

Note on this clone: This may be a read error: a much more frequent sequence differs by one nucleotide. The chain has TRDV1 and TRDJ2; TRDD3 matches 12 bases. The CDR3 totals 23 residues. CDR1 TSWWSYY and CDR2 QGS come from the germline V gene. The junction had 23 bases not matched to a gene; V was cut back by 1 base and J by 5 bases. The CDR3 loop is CALGEPRLRPASRWGIRTAQLFF. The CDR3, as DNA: TGTGCTCTTGGGGAACCGAGGCTGAGACCTGCGTCCCGCTGGGGGATACGTACAGCACAACTCTTCTTT.

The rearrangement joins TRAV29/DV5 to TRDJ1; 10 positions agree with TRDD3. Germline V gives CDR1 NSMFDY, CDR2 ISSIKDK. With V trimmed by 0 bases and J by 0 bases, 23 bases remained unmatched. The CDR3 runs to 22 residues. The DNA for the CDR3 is TGTGCAGCAAGCGCGCCGATACGTTCCGGCTGGGGGATAAACCCGTACACCGATAAACTCATCTTT. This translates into CAASAPIRSGWGINPYTDKLIF.

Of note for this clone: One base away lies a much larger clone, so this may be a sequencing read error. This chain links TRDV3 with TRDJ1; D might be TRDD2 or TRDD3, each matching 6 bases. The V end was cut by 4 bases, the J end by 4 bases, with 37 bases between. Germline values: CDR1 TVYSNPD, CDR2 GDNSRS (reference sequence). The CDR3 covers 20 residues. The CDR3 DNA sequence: TGTGCCTCCCCGCCTTCCCAACGTTGGGGGCCCTCGGGGATTGTCGATAAACTCATCTTT. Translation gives CASPPSQRWGPSGIVDKLIF.

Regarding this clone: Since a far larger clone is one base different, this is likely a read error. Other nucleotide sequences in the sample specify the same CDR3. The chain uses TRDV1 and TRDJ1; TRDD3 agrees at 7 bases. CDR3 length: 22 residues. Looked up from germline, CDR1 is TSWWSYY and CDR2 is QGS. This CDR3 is CALGELPYWGRATRAYTDKLIF. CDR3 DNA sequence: TGTGCTCTTGGGGAACTCCCGTACTGGGGCCGAGCAACCAGGGCGTACACCGATAAACTCATCTTC.

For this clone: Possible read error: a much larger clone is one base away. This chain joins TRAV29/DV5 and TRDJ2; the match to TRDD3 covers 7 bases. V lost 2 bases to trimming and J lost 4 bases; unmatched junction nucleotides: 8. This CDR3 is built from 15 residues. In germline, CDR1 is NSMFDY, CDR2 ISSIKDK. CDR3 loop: CAASVLGGKTAQLFF. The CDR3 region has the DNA TGTGCAGCAAGTGTTCTGGGGGGAAAGACAGCACAACTCTTCTTT.